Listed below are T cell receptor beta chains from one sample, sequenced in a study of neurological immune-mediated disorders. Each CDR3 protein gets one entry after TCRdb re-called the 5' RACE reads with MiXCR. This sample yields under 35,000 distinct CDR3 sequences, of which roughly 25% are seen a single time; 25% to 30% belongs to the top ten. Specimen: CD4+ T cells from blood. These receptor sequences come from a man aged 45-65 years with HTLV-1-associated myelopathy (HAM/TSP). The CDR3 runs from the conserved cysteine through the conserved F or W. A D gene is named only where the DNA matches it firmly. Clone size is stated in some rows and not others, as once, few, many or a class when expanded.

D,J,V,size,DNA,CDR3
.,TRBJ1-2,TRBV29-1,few,TGCAGCGTTGTTGAGAACTATGGCTACACCTTC,CSVVENYGYTF
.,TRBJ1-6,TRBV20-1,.,TGCAGTGCTAGAGAACAGGACGGAAATTCACCCCTCCACTTT,CSAREQDGNSPLHF
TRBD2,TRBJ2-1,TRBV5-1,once,TGCGCCAGCAGTATAGCGGGTACCTCCTACAATGAGCAGTTCTTC,CASSIAGTSYNEQFF
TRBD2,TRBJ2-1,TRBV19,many,TGTGCCAGTAGTGTGTCTAGCGGGCCCCCCTACAATGAGCAGTTCTTC,CASSVSSGPPYNEQFF
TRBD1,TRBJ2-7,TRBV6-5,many,TGTGCCAGCAGTAGGGCCGGGACAGGACGCTACGAGCAGTACTTC,CASSRAGTGRYEQYF
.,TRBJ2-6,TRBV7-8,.,TGTGCCAGCAGCTCTGACAGGATTGGGGCCAACGTCCTGACTTTC,CASSSDRIGANVLTF
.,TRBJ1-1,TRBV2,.,TGTGCCAGCAGCGCCCCCCGGGCTAGAGGAGCTTTCTTT,CASSAPRARGAFF
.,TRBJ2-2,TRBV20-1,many,TGCAGTGCCTCAAGAGGGGCTGAGAGGGAGCTGTTTTTT,CSASRGAERELFF
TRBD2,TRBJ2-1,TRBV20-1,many,TGCAGTGCTAGAGACGGGAGCGGGAGGTCCTACAATGAGCAGTTCTTC,CSARDGSGRSYNEQFF
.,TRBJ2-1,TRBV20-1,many,TGCAGTGCTAGAGTACAGACTAGCAATGAGCAGTTCTTC,CSARVQTSNEQFF
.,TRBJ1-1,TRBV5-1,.,TGCGCCAGCAGCACTGGGACAAGGGATTTGAACACTGAAGCTTTCTTT,CASSTGTRDLNTEAFF
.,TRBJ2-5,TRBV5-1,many,TGCGCCAGCAGCTTGGCCCGGGGCACTCACCAAGAGACCCAGTACTTC,CASSLARGTHQETQYF
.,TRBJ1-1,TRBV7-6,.,TGTGCCAACAGCTTGGGACACCAGAACAATGAAGCTTTCTTT,CANSLGHQNNEAFF
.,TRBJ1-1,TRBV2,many,TGTGCCAGCAGTGATCAAACCGGGGTTGGAATTAGGAACACTGAAGCTTTCTTT,CASSDQTGVGIRNTEAFF
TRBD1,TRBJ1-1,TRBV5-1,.,TGCGCCAGCAGCAGCCAGGGGGCCTCGAACACTGAAGCTTTCTTT,CASSSQGASNTEAFF
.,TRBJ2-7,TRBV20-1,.,TGCAGTGCTTCAGCGGGTTCTACTGGGCAGTACTTC,CSASAGSTGQYF
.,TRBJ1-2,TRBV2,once,TGTGCCAGCAGTGAAGGACAGTCTAACTATGGCTACACCTTC,CASSEGQSNYGYTF
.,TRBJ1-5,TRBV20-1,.,TGCAGTGCTAGAGATTCGGCAGGTTCTACTCAGCCCCAGCATTTT,CSARDSAGSTQPQHF
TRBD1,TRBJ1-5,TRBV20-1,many,TGCAGTGCTAAAACCGGGACAGGCAATCAGCCCCAGCATTTT,CSAKTGTGNQPQHF
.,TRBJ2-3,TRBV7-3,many,TGTGCCAGCAGCCCCAGGGGGGGTCGCACAGATACGCAGTATTTT,CASSPRGGRTDTQYF
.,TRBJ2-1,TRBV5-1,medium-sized,TGCGCCAGCAGCTTGGAGATCTCGGGTGAGCAGTTCTTC,CASSLEISGEQFF
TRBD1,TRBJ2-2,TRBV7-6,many,TGTGCCAGCAGCATCGGACAGGCTGGGGAGCTGTTTTTT,CASSIGQAGELFF
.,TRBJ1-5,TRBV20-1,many,TGCAGTGCTAGAGATCTTCGGATGATCAATCAGCCCCAGCATTTT,CSARDLRMINQPQHF
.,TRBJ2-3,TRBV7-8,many,TGTGCCAGCAGCTTCAGACAGCGATATTCCACAGATACGCAGTATTTT,CASSFRQRYSTDTQYF
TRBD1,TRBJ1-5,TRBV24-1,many,TGTGCCACCAGTGAGGGAATCGGGACAGGGCTGAATCAGCCCCAGCATTTT,CATSEGIGTGLNQPQHF
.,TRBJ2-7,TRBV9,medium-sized,TGTGCCAGCAGCGTAGCGCAGGGCCGCTACGAGCAGTACTTC,CASSVAQGRYEQYF
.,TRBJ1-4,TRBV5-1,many,TGCGCCAGCAGCTTGGCGAGGGCCACTAATGAAAAACTGTTTTTT,CASSLARATNEKLFF
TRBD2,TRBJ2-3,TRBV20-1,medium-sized,TGCAGTGCTAGAGCACCGGGACTAGCGGGACCCGCACGCACAGATACGCAGTATTTT,CSARAPGLAGPARTDTQYF
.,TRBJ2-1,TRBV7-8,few,TGTGCCAGCAGCCTGAGTCACAGGGCCCCTCACTCCTACAATGAGCAGTTCTTC,CASSLSHRAPHSYNEQFF
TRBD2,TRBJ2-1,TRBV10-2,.,TGCGCCAGCAGTCTCAGCGGGGGCCCATACAATGAGCAGTTCTTC,CASSLSGGPYNEQFF
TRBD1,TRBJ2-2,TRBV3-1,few,TGTGCCAGCAGCCAGCCTAGGACAGGGGGAACCGGGGAGCTGTTTTTT,CASSQPRTGGTGELFF
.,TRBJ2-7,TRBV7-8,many,TGTGCCAGCTCTAGCAGCTACTACGAGCAGTACTTC,CASSSSYYEQYF
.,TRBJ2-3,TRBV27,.,TGTGCCAGCAGTTTGGGTGGGGGGGCCAATACGCAGTATTTT,CASSLGGGANTQYF
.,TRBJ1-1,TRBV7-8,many,TGTGCCAGCAGATTCCCGGGGGGCACTGAAGCTTTCTTT,CASRFPGGTEAFF
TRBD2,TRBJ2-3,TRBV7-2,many,TGTGCCAGCAGCACCTCCTCCGGGACTAGCGGGAGTTGGACAAATACGCAGTATTTT,CASSTSSGTSGSWTNTQYF
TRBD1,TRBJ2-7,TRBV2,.,TGTGCCAGTTCCGGGACAGGGGGCCTAGGGGTAAGCTACGAGCAGTACTTC,CASSGTGGLGVSYEQYF
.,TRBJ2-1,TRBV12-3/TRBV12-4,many,TGTGCCAGCACCGCAGCCGGAGGCTCCTACAATGAGCAGTTCTTC,CASTAAGGSYNEQFF
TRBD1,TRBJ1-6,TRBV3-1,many,TGTGCCAGCAGCCGCGGACAGGGAAATTCCTATAATTCACCCCTCCACTTT,CASSRGQGNSYNSPLHF
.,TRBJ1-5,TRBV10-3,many,TGTGCCATCAGTGAGTCCGCGGTTAGCAATCAGCCCCAGCATTTT,CAISESAVSNQPQHF
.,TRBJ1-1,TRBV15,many,TGTGCCACCAGCAGACGAGGGGGCACTGAAGCTTTCTTT,CATSRRGGTEAFF
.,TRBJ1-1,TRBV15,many,TGTGCCACCAGCACCCGAGGGGGGGCTCTCACTGAAGCTTTCTTT,CATSTRGGALTEAFF
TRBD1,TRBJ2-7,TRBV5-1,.,TGCGCCAGCAGCGGGGGGACAGGGGTCGAGCAGTACTTC,CASSGGTGVEQYF
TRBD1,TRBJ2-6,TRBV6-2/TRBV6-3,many,TGTGCCAGCAGTTACTCGATTTCCGGCAGGGGGCCTCGTCTTGGGGCCAACGTCCTGACTTTC,CASSYSISGRGPRLGANVLTF
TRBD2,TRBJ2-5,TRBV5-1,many,TGCGCCAGCAGCCTCGGGACTATCCAAGAGACCCAGTACTTC,CASSLGTIQETQYF
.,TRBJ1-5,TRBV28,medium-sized,TGTGCCAGCAGCCCGGCGGGGGGCAGCAATCAGCCCCAGCATTTT,CASSPAGGSNQPQHF
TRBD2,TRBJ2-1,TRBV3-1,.,TGTGCCAGCAGCCAGGGGGGGTGGACGGGAGCTGAGCAGTTCTTC,CASSQGGWTGAEQFF
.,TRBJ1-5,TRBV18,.,TGTGCCAGCTCACACCCGGGGGGGGGAGGTCAGCCCCAGCATTTT,CASSHPGGGGQPQHF